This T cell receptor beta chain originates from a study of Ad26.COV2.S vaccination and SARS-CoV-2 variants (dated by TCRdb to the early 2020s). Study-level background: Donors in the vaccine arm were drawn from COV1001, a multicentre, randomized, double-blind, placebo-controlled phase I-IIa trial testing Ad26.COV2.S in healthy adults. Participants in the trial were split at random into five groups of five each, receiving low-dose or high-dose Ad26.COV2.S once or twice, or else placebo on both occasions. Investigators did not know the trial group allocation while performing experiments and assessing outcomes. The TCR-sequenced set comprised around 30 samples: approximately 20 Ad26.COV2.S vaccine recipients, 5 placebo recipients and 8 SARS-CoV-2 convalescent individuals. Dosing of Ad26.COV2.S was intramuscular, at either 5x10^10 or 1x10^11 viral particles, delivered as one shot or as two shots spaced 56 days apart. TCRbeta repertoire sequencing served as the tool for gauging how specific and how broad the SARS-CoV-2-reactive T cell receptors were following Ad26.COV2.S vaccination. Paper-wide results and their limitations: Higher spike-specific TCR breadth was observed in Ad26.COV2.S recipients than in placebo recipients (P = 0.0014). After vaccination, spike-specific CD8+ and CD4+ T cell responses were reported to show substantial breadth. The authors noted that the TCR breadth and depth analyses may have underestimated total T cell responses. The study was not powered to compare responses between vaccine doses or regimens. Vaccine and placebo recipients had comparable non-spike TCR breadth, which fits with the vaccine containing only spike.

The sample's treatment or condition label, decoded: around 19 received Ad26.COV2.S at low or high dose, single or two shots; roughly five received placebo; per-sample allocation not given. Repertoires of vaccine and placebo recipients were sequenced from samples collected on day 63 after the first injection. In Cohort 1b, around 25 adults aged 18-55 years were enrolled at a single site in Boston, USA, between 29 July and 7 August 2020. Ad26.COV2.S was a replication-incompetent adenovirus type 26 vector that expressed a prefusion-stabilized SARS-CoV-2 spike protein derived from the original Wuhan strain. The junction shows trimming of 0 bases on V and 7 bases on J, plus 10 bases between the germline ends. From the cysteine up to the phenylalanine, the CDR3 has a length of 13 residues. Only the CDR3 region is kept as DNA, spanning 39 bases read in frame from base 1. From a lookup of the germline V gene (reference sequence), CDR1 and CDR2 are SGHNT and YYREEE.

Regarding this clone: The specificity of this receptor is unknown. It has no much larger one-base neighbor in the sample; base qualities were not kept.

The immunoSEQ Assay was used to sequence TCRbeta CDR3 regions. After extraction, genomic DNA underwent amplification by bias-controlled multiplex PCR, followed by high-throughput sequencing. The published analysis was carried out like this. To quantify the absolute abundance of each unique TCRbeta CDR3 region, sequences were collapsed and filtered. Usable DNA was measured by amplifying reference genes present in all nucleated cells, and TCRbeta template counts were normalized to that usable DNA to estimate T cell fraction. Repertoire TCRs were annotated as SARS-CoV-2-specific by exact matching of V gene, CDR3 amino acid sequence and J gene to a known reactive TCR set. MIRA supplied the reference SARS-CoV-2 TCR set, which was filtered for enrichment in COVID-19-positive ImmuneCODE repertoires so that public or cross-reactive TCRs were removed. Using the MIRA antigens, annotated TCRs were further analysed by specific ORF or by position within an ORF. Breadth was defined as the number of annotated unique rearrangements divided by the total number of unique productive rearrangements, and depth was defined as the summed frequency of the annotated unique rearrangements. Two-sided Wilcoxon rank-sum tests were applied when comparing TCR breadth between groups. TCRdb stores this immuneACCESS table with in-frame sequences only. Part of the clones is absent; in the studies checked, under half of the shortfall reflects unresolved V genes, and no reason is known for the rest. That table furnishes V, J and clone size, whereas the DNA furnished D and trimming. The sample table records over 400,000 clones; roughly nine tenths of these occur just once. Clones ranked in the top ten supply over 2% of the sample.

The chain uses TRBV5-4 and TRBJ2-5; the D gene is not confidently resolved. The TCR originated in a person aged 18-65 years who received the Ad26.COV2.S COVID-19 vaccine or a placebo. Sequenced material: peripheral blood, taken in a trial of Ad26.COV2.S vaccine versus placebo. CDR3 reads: CASSLDRTATQYF. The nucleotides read TGTGCCAGCAGCTTGGACCGGACGGCGACCCAGTACTTC.